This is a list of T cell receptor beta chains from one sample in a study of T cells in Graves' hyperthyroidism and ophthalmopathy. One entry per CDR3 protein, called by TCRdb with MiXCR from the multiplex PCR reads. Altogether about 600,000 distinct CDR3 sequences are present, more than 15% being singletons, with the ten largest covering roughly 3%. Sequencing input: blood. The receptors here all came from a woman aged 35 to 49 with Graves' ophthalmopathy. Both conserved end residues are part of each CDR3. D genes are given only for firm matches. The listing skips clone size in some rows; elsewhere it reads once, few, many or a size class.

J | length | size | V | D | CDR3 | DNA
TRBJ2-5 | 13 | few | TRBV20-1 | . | CSASGTFQETQYF | TGCAGTGCTAGTGGGACATTCCAAGAGACCCAGTACTTC
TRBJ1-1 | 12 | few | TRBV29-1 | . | CSVGRLNTEAFF | TGCAGCGTTGGACGTCTGAACACTGAAGCTTTCTTT
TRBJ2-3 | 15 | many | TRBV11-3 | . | CASRSGGTSTDTQYF | TGTGCCAGCAGAAGCGGCGGGACTAGCACAGATACGCAGTATTTT
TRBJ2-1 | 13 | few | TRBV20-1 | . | CSAGSASYNEQFF | TGCAGTGCCGGGAGCGCGTCCTACAATGAGCAGTTCTTC
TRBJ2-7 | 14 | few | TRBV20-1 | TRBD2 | CSAATSGGGYEQYF | TGCAGTGCTGCCACTAGCGGGGGGGGTTACGAGCAGTACTTC
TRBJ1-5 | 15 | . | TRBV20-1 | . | CSARGDRSLNQPQHF | TGCAGTGCTAGAGGAGACAGGAGTCTCAATCAGCCCCAGCATTTT
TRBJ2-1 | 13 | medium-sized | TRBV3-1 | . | CASSLSGTNEQFF | TGTGCCAGCAGCCTATCCGGGACTAATGAGCAGTTCTTC
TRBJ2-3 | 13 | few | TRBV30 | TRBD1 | CAWTGQGTDTQYF | TGTGCCTGGACCGGACAGGGGACAGATACGCAGTATTTT
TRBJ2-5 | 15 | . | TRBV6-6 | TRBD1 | CASSYPGTDQETQYF | TGTGCCAGCAGTTACCCCGGGACAGACCAAGAGACCCAGTACTTC
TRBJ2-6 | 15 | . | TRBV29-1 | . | CSALDSTSGANVLTF | TGCAGCGCATTGGACAGTACGAGTGGGGCCAACGTCCTGACTTTC
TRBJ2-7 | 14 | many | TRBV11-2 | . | CASSPGFGLYEQYF | TGTGCCAGCAGCCCAGGGTTCGGGCTCTACGAGCAGTACTTC
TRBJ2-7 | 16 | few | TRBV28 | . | CASMAIGGGDPYEQYF | TGTGCCAGCATGGCGATAGGGGGAGGGGACCCCTACGAGCAGTACTTC
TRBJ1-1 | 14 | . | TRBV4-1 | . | CASSQDPSLPLPFF | TGCGCCAGCAGCCAAGATCCCTCGCTCCCGTTGCCTTTCTTT
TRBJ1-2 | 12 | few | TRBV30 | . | CAWSAGIIGYTF | TGTGCCTGGAGCGCAGGGATTATAGGCTACACCTTC
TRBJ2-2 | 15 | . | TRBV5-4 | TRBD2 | CASSWGTSGVGELFF | TGTGCCAGCAGCTGGGGGACTAGCGGGGTCGGGGAGCTGTTTTTT